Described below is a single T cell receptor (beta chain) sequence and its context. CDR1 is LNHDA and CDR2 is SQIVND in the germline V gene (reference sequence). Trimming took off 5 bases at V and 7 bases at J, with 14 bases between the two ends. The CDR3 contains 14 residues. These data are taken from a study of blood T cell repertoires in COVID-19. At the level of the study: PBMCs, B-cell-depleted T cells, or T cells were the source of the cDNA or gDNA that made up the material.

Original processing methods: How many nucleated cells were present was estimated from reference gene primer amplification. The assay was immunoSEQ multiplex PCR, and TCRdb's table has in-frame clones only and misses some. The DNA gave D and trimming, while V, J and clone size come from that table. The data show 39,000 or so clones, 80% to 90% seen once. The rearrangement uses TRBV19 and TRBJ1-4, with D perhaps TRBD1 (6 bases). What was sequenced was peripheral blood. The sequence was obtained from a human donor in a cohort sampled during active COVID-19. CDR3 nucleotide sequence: TGTGCCAGTAGTCGGGCAGGGGTAGGTGAAAAACTGTTTTTT. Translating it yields CASSRAGVGEKLFF.